One and the same sample provided the 30 T cell receptor beta chains below, sequenced in a study of blood T cell repertoires in COVID-19. Clones were read by immunoSEQ multiplex PCR, and TCRdb kept only the in-frame ones, dropping some. In the table there are fewer than 300,000 clones, 88% of which are singletons. Specimen: peripheral blood. These receptors all come from a woman in her thirties with acute or convalescent COVID-19.

This chain joins TRBV7-6 and TRBJ2-1; 15 bases match TRBD2. CDR1 and CDR2 from the germline V gene are SGHVS and FNYEAQ. There are 18 residues in the CDR3. With V trimmed by 4 bases and J by 4 bases, 8 bases remained unmatched. The CDR3 nucleotides are TGTGCCAGCAGCTCTCGGACTAGCGGGAGGGCCTGGTACAATGAGCAGTTCTTC. This gives the protein CASSSRTSGRAWYNEQFF.

This clone came up once. The DNA for the CDR3 is TGTGCCAGCAGGGGGACAGGTACCTACAATGAGCAGTTCTTC. As protein: CASRGTGTYNEQFF. The V call is TRBV6-5, the J call TRBJ2-1, with 8 bases matching TRBD1. The CDR3 contains 14 residues. Unmatched junction bases numbered 3, after V lost 6 bases and J lost 2 bases. The germline V gene has CDR1 MNHEY and CDR2 SVGAGI.

The gene calls are TRBV19 and TRBJ2-2; D possibly corresponds to TRBD1 (8 bases). Per germline, CDR1 LNHDA and CDR2 SQIVND (reference sequence). The CDR3 length is 19 residues. V was clipped by 9 bases and J by 5 bases, with 31 bases between them. The CDR3: CASRQGLGRAGVITGELFF. CDR3 coding DNA: TGTGCCAGCCGACAGGGGCTAGGACGCGCGGGAGTCATTACCGGGGAGCTGTTTTTT.

This chain uses TRBV15 with TRBJ2-2; TRBD2 aligns across 9 bases. The junction had 8 bases not matched to a gene; V was cut back by 1 base and J by 5 bases. Germline lookup yields CDR1 LNHNV and CDR2 YYDKDF (reference sequence). This CDR3 is 17 amino acids long. As DNA, the CDR3 is TGTGCCACCAGCAGAGGAGGCGGGAGGGCCAAAACCGGGGAGCTGTTTTTT. This codes for CATSRGGGRAKTGELFF.

The rearrangement links TRBV5-1 to TRBJ2-3; 9 nucleotides match TRBD2. Unmatched junction bases numbered 11, after V lost 4 bases and J lost 5 bases. Germline V gene data show CDR1 as SGHRS and CDR2 as YFSETQ. The CDR3 totals 16 residues. The CDR3 spells CASSPRAGGLGDTQYF. The CDR3 nucleotides are TGCGCCAGCAGCCCCCGAGCGGGAGGACTGGGAGATACGCAGTATTTT. The complete variable domain, with remaining parts taken from reference TRBV5-1 and TRBJ2-3, reads KAGVTQTPRYLIKTRGQQVTLSCSPISGHRSVSWYQQTPGQGLQFLFEYFSETQRNKGNFPGRFSGRQFSNSRSEMNVSTLELGDSALYLCASSPRAGGLGDTQYFGPGTRLTVL.

The chain recombines TRBV2 with TRBJ2-2, with 9 positions matching TRBD2. The CDR3 totals 14 residues. From germline, CDR1 is SNHLY and CDR2 FYNNEI. With 5 bases clipped from V and 3 bases from J, the junction kept 1 base outside the gene matches. CDR3 coding DNA: TGTGCCAGCAGTACTAGCGGGCACACCGGGGAGCTGTTTTTT. Translated: CASSTSGHTGELFF.

This clone is a singleton in its sample. This chain uses TRBV7-9 with TRBJ2-7; D unresolved. This CDR3 has 14 amino acids. Germline CDR1 is SEHNR and CDR2 is FQNEAQ (reference sequence). V lost 1 base and J 0 bases, leaving 7 bases between the germline ends. The CDR3, as DNA: TGTGCCAGCAGCTTAGGGCGGCGCTCCTACGAGCAGTACTTC. This codes for CASSLGRRSYEQYF.

V gene TRBV19 combines with J gene TRBJ2-1; perhaps TRBD1 as D (5 bases). The ends were cut back, 3 bases at V and 4 bases at J, with 13 bases in the middle. CDR1 LNHDA and CDR2 SQIVND come from the germline V gene (reference sequence). The CDR3 has 15 residues. In nucleotides, the CDR3 is TGTGCCAGTAGTATCGCCGGACAAATATACAATGAGCAGTTCTTC. Amino acid sequence: CASSIAGQIYNEQFF. Supplemented by reference TRBV19 and TRBJ2-1, the full variable domain reads DGGITQSPKYLFRKEGQNVTLSCEQNLNHDAMYWYRQDPGQGLRLIYYSQIVNDFQKGDIAEGYSVSREKKESFPLTVTSAQKNPTAFYLCASSIAGQIYNEQFFGPGTRLTVL.

The rearrangement joins TRBV29-1 to TRBJ2-7; the match to TRBD2 covers 10 bases. Looked up from germline, CDR1 is SQVTM and CDR2 is ANQGSEA. The CDR3 covers 13 residues. Trimming at V came to 6 bases and at J to 4 bases, leaving 6 bases not matched to a gene. CDR3 sequence (DNA): TGCAGCGTCCCCGGTAGCGGGAGGTACGAGCAGTACTTC. Encoded protein: CSVPGSGRYEQYF.

V gene TRBV19 combines with J gene TRBJ1-5; 8 positions agree with TRBD1. Germline CDR1 is LNHDA and CDR2 is SQIVND (reference sequence). CDR3 size: 15 residues. The V and J ends lost 7 bases and 6 bases, in that order; junction bases with no gene match: 11. The CDR3 loop is CASTPDRVASQPQHF. CDR3 DNA sequence: TGTGCCAGTACCCCGGACAGGGTTGCCTCTCAGCCCCAGCATTTT.

The J gene is TRBJ2-7, the V gene TRBV19; D uncertain. CDR3 length: 13 amino acids. V was clipped by 6 bases and J by 2 bases, with 11 bases between them. Looked up from germline, CDR1 is LNHDA and CDR2 is SQIVND (reference sequence). Here the CDR3 reads CASSKMAAYEQYF. The CDR3 coding sequence is TGTGCCAGTAGCAAGATGGCCGCCTACGAGCAGTACTTC. Based on the CDR3 plus reference TRBV19 and TRBJ2-7, the full variable domain is DGGITQSPKYLFRKEGQNVTLSCEQNLNHDAMYWYRQDPGQGLRLIYYSQIVNDFQKGDIAEGYSVSREKKESFPLTVTSAQKNPTAFYLCASSKMAAYEQYFGPGTRLTVT.

The chain has TRBV10-3 and TRBJ2-1; 7 nucleotides line up with TRBD2. CDR3 length: 16 amino acids. Germline V gene sequence: CDR1 ENHRY, CDR2 SYGVKD. J lost 8 bases, V lost 7 bases, and 17 bases had no gene match. The CDR3 region is CAITQGPSGRRDEQFF. CDR3 DNA sequence: TGTGCCATCACCCAGGGTCCTAGCGGAAGGAGGGATGAGCAGTTCTTC.

This clone was counted once. The gene calls are TRBV13 and TRBJ2-2, with D perhaps TRBD2 (5 bases). The CDR3 loop spans 16 amino acids. Trimming removed 1 base from V and 5 bases from J, with 14 bases in between. Germline CDR1 is PRHDT and CDR2 is FYEKMQ (reference sequence). The CDR3 bases are TGTGCCAGCAGCTTAGCGGTGGGAGTTGGTACCGGGGAGCTGTTTTTT. Its protein is CASSLAVGVGTGELFF.

J is TRBJ2-3 and V is TRBV4-3, with TRBD2 matching over 10 bases. CDR1 and CDR2 from the germline V gene are LGHNA and YSLEER. This CDR3 comprises 17 residues. The trim removed 1 base at V and 3 bases at J, leaving 7 bases unmatched. CDR3: CASSQAPSGSGTDTQYF. The CDR3 DNA sequence: TGCGCCAGCAGCCAAGCTCCTAGCGGGAGTGGAACAGATACGCAGTATTTT.

V is TRBV10-3 and J is TRBJ2-7; 14 bases line up with TRBD2. J gave up 3 bases and V 4 bases, and 2 bases lay outside the gene matches. Germline-derived CDR1 and CDR2 are ENHRY and SYGVKD. The CDR3 sequence is 15 residues long. The CDR3 region has the DNA TGTGCCATCAGTGGAGGACTAGCGGGAGGCTACGAGCAGTACTTC. Protein product: CAISGGLAGGYEQYF.

V gene TRBV4-3 combines with J gene TRBJ2-7; 7 nucleotides line up with TRBD1. Germline V gives CDR1 LGHNA, CDR2 YSLEER. This CDR3 has 13 residues. V gave up 0 bases and J gave up 7 bases; unmatched junction bases: 3. DNA of the CDR3: TGCGCCAGCAGCCAAGACCGACAGGGTGAGCAGTACTTC. Protein product: CASSQDRQGEQYF.

This clone was detected once. The gene calls are TRBV21-1 and TRBJ1-3; the table's D call, TRBD1, was not checked against the DNA. TRBV21-1 corresponds to a pseudogene. CDR3 length equals 13 residues. The CDR3 DNA sequence: TGTGCCAGCTATTGGGGCCCCCGAAACACCATATATTTT. Amino acids: CASYWGPRNTIYF.

In this sample, this clone turned up once. The chain recombines TRBV19 with TRBJ1-3; a possible D gene is TRBD1 (5 bases). The CDR3 is made up of 16 amino acids. The V and J ends lost 0 bases and 0 bases respectively, with 9 bases between them. Germline CDR1 LNHDA, CDR2 SQIVND (reference sequence). The CDR3 coding sequence is TGTGCCAGTAGTATAGATCTTACAGGCTCTGGAAACACCATATATTTT. It yields the protein CASSIDLTGSGNTIYF.

The J gene is TRBJ2-1, the V gene TRBV25-1; tentatively, D is TRBD2 (5 bases). This CDR3 is built from 13 residues. Germline V gene data show CDR1 as MGHDK and CDR2 as SYGVNS. The ends were cut back, 0 bases at V and 7 bases at J, with 7 bases in the middle. CDR3 region: CASSEYLANEQFF. In nucleotides, the CDR3 is TGTGCCAGCAGTGAATATCTAGCTAATGAGCAGTTCTTC.

The chain has TRBV20-1 and TRBJ2-3; TRBD2 aligns across 14 bases. V shed 3 bases and J 3 bases; nucleotides not matched to a gene: 5. Germline-derived CDR1 and CDR2 are DFQATT and SNEGSKA (reference sequence). The CDR3 totals 16 residues. The CDR3 sequence: CSASSTSGRGTDTQYF. The DNA of the CDR3 is TGCAGTGCTAGTTCGACTAGCGGGAGGGGGACAGATACGCAGTATTTT.

The V call is TRBV18, the J call TRBJ1-2; a weak D match, TRBD1 (6 bases). CDR1 and CDR2 (germline): KGHSH, LQKENI. Trimming shortened V by 4 bases and J by 5 bases, and 11 bases separated the two germline ends. The CDR3 has 13 amino acids. The CDR3 nucleotides are TGTGCCAGCTCACTGGACAGTTCTTATGGCTACACCTTC. Amino acid sequence: CASSLDSSYGYTF.

This chain joins TRBV15 and TRBJ2-5; maybe TRBD2 (5 bases). This CDR3 is built from 15 residues. V was pared by 0 bases and J by 0 bases, with 8 bases between. Germline-derived CDR1 and CDR2 are LNHNV and YYDKDF (reference sequence). The CDR3 spells CATSREYGNQETQYF. The DNA of the CDR3 is TGTGCCACCAGCAGAGAATACGGGAACCAAGAGACCCAGTACTTC.

The chain is built from TRBV5-4 and TRBJ2-3, with D maybe TRBD1 (5 bases). Germline CDR1 SGHNT, CDR2 YYREEE (reference sequence). V lost 4 bases to trimming and J lost 8 bases, with 11 bases between them. The CDR3 has 12 amino acids. The CDR3 is CASSHQGRTQYF. CDR3 nucleotide sequence: TGTGCCAGCAGCCATCAGGGTCGTACGCAGTATTTT.

The rearrangement links TRBV15 to TRBJ2-1; 10 bases agree with TRBD2. The CDR3 is 16 residues long. V was clipped by 2 bases and J by 2 bases; unmatched bases: 3. CDR1 is LNHNV, CDR2 YYDKDF, per germline (reference sequence). The CDR3: CATSRSLAGAYNEQFF. The CDR3, as DNA: TGTGCCACCAGCAGAAGCCTAGCGGGGGCCTACAATGAGCAGTTCTTC.

V and J are TRBV10-1 and TRBJ1-6, with TRBD1 matching over 9 bases. Germline V gives CDR1 WNHNN, CDR2 SYGVQD (reference sequence). The CDR3 is 15 residues long. Losses at the gene ends were 6 bases for V and 5 bases for J; bases not matched to a gene: 5. Written as DNA, the CDR3 is TGCGCCAGCAGGGACAGGGGATCTGATAATTCACCCCTCCACTTT. Its translation is CASRDRGSDNSPLHF.

The chain links TRBV30 to TRBJ1-1; 8 positions match TRBD1. This CDR3 is 15 amino acids long. V lost 0 bases and J lost 3; bases outside the gene matches: 6. CDR1 and CDR2 (germline): GTSNPN, SVGIG (reference sequence). CDR3 nucleotide sequence: TGTGCCTGGAGTGTAGGTCAGGGGGCTTACACTGAAGCTTTCTTT. It codes for CAWSVGQGAYTEAFF.

The rearrangement uses TRBV11-3 and TRBJ2-1; the D is unclear. The ends were cut back, 1 base at V and 1 base at J, with 8 bases in the middle. Per germline, CDR1 SGHNT and CDR2 YENEEA. This CDR3 contains 15 residues. The CDR3, as DNA: TGTGCCAGCAGCTTAGTTCAGGCGTCCTACAATGAGCAGTTCTTC. Encoded protein: CASSLVQASYNEQFF.

This clone was found many times. In nucleotides, the CDR3 is TGTGCCAGCAGAACCCCCGGGACAGGGGTTGGCTACACCTTC. Translated: CASRTPGTGVGYTF. This chain links TRBV28 with TRBJ1-2, with 10 positions matching TRBD1. Germline CDR1 and CDR2: MDHEN and SYDVKM. The length of the CDR3 is 14 residues. V gave up 6 bases and J gave up 7 bases; unmatched junction bases: 8.

The chain's CDR3 is CASSLTGQGENQPQHF. For the CDR3, the DNA is TGCGCCAGCAGCTTGACGGGACAGGGCGAGAATCAGCCCCAGCATTTT. The rearrangement joins TRBV5-1 to TRBJ1-5, with TRBD1 identical over 9 bases. Germline V gene lookup returns CDR1 SGHRS and CDR2 YFSETQ. The V gene end was trimmed by 1 base and the J gene end by 4 bases; junction bases not matched to a gene: 6. This CDR3 spans 16 amino acids.

The rearrangement links TRBV6-6 to TRBJ2-1; 10 nucleotides align to TRBD1. The CDR3 sequence is 15 residues long. The ends lost 6 bases at V and 5 bases at J; junction bases unmatched: 7. Germline V lookup: CDR1 MNHNY, CDR2 SVGAGI (reference sequence). CDR3: CASRQTGGKHNEQFF. For the CDR3, the DNA is TGTGCCAGCAGACAGACAGGGGGCAAACACAATGAGCAGTTCTTC.